This T cell receptor (beta chain) is from a study of persistence of HIV-infected CD4 T cells. This was the immunoSEQ version 4 assay in survey mode. TCRdb keeps only in-frame clones here, not all; method: immunoSEQ multiplex PCR. The sample consists of tens of thousands of clones, about four fifths of them appearing once. The CDR3 covers 13 residues. Germline assignment: CDR1 KGHSH and CDR2 LQKENI. V dropped 2 bases and J dropped 4 bases, with 6 bases sitting between them. With respect to this clone: Its specificity is unknown. Other DNA sequences in the sample encode the same CDR3.

Lysates of CMV-infected fibroblasts at 9.5 to 10 ug/mL stimulated these cells. Memory cells lacking CD40L and CD69 with high CD45RO were sorted. The sample consisted of CD4+ T cells sorted from PBMCs after approximately 20-hour stimulation, taken from a patient who received antiretroviral therapy. The V call is TRBV18, the J call TRBJ1-5; D is undetermined. The TCR was taken from an adult man with HIV who was CMV-seropositive. The CDR3 region has the DNA TGTGCCAGCTCACCAGGGGATAATCAGCCCCAGCATTTT. Translation: CASSPGDNQPQHF.